What follows are 14 T cell receptor beta chains derived from one specimen sequenced in a study of CD8+CD57+ T cells in acquired aplastic anemia. Genomic DNA acted as the template from which TCR beta VDJ combination and CDR3 sequence profiling were carried out. In TCRdb, the reads were re-called with MiXCR into one record per CDR3 protein. The table lists more than 150,000 distinct CDR3 sequences, approximately 48% of them singletons. Patients sequenced had flow cytometry evidence of CD8+CD57+ cell expansion. The sample taken for sequencing was sorted CD4+, CD8+, or CD8+CD57+ T cells (not recorded which) from PBMCs. These receptors were taken from a human donor with aplastic anemia.

The chain employs TRBV29-1 and TRBJ2-7; tentatively, D is TRBD1 or TRBD2 (5 bases each). The CDR3 runs to 14 residues. Trimming cost V 6 bases and J 0 bases, with 15 bases left between them. Per the germline V gene, CDR1 is SQVTM and CDR2 is ANQGSEA. The CDR3 spells CSVDPGRSSYEQYF. CDR3 sequence (DNA): TGCAGCGTCGACCCGGGACGAAGCTCCTACGAGCAGTACTTC.

This clonotype was observed many times. V is TRBV5-8 and J is TRBJ1-6; D perhaps matches TRBD1 (5 bases). The length of the CDR3 is 15 residues. The V end lost 4 bases, the J end lost 0 bases, and 8 bases lay between the germline ends. Germline lookup yields CDR1 SGHTS and CDR2 YDEGEE. The CDR3 nucleotides read TGTGCCAGCAGCCACGGGACCTCCTATAATTCACCCCTCCACTTT. Translated, it gives CASSHGTSYNSPLHF. The complete variable domain, with remaining parts taken from reference TRBV5-8 and TRBJ1-6, reads EAGVTQSPTHLIKTRGQQATLRCSPISGHTSVYWYQQALGLGLQFLLWYDEGEERNRGNFPPRFSGRQFPNYSSELNVNALELEDSALYLCASSHGTSYNSPLHFGNGTRLTVT.

The chain uses TRBV9 and TRBJ2-1; 8 nucleotides match TRBD2. V was pared by 4 bases and J by 16 bases, with 10 bases of the junction left unmatched. The CDR3 sequence is 12 residues long. CDR1 and CDR2 (germline): SGDLS, YYNGEE. CDR3 bases: TGTGCCAGCAGCACCAGTAGCGGGGCAACCTTCTTC. Amino acids: CASSTSSGATFF. The entire variable domain, with the rest obtained from reference TRBV9 and TRBJ2-1, is as follows: DSGVTQTPKHLITATGQRVTLRCSPRSGDLSVYWYQQSLDQGLQFLIQYYNGEERAKGNILERFSAQQFPDLHSELNLSSLELGDSALYFCASSTSSGATFFGPGTRLTVL.

In this sample, this clonotype turned up many times. This chain links TRBV20-1 with TRBJ1-6; D call uncertain. CDR1 and CDR2 from the germline V gene are DFQATT and SNEGSKA (reference sequence). This CDR3 comprises 14 residues. The germline V and J ends were trimmed by 5 bases and 7 bases, with 15 bases remaining between them. CDR3 DNA sequence: TGCAGTGCTGGTGGGAGGCAGTCGAATTCACCCCTCCACTTT. Residues: CSAGGRQSNSPLHF.

CDR3 in DNA: TGCAGTGCTAGAGATCAAGGCAGCGCAGATACGCAGTATTTT. It yields the protein CSARDQGSADTQYF. V usage is TRBV20-1 and J usage is TRBJ2-3; D gene unclear. The germline gives CDR1 DFQATT, CDR2 SNEGSKA (reference sequence). Between the trimmed V and J ends, which lost 0 bases and 4 bases, there was a span of 11 bases. This CDR3 has 14 residues.

This clonotype has ten or more counts. The CDR3 sequence is CASSLRGSGEQYF. CDR3 in DNA: TGTGCCAGCAGTTTACGAGGGTCTGGCGAGCAGTACTTC. The rearrangement joins TRBV12-3 or TRBV12-4 to TRBJ2-7; TRBD2 is a possible D gene (5 bases). The CDR3 covers 13 residues. V lost 2 bases and J 6 bases, leaving 11 bases between the germline ends.

The chain couples TRBV6-1 to TRBJ2-7; TRBD2 is a possible D gene (5 bases). This CDR3 region has 15 residues. Trimming removed 7 bases from V and 0 bases from J, with 16 bases in between. Germline-derived CDR1 and CDR2 are MNHNS and SASEGT. The CDR3 loop is CASKEVVVPSYEQYF. The CDR3 DNA reads as TGTGCCAGCAAGGAGGTCGTGGTTCCCTCCTACGAGCAGTACTTC.

There are many counts of this clonotype. The J gene is TRBJ2-3, the V gene TRBV11-2; 10 positions match TRBD2. After removal of 5 bases from V and 6 bases from J, the junction contained 11 bases not matched to a gene. The length of the CDR3 is 16 residues. Germline V gives CDR1 SGHAT, CDR2 FQNNGV. The CDR3 reads CASSPKRGGTTDTQYF. CDR3 sequence (DNA): TGTGCCAGCAGCCCAAAGCGGGGGGGGACCACCGATACGCAGTATTTT.

At least ten counts were recorded for this clonotype. The chain is built from TRBV5-1 and TRBJ2-5; possibly TRBD1 for D (6 bases). This CDR3 region has 12 residues. The ends were cut back, 7 bases at V and 5 bases at J, with 12 bases in the middle. Germline CDR1 is SGHRS and CDR2 is YFSETQ. CDR3: CASHRGGETQYF. CDR3 nucleotides: TGCGCCAGCCACAGAGGGGGTGAGACCCAGTACTTC. Variable domain in full (rest from reference TRBV5-1 and TRBJ2-5): KAGVTQTPRYLIKTRGQQVTLSCSPISGHRSVSWYQQTPGQGLQFLFEYFSETQRNKGNFPGRFSGRQFSNSRSEMNVSTLELGDSALYLCASHRGGETQYFGPGTRLLVL.

There are many counts of this clonotype. The chain couples TRBV19 to TRBJ2-2; perhaps TRBD1 as D (6 bases). CDR1 and CDR2 (germline): LNHDA, SQIVND (reference sequence). V was cut by 4 bases and J by 4 bases, with 10 bases left in between. The CDR3 sequence is 14 residues long. The CDR3 region is CASSTQTGTGELFF. CDR3 sequence (DNA): TGTGCCAGTAGTACCCAGACAGGCACCGGGGAGCTGTTTTTT.

This clonotype came up many times. V usage is TRBV6-2 or TRBV6-3 and J usage is TRBJ1-6, with a possible D match to TRBD1 (5 bases). There are 17 residues in the CDR3. V dropped 0 bases and J dropped 0 bases, with 9 bases sitting between them. Germline values: CDR1 MNHEY, CDR2 SVGEGT. The CDR3 sequence is CASSYSGRSSYNSPLHF. In DNA form, the CDR3 reads TGTGCCAGCAGTTACTCGGGACGGAGCTCCTATAATTCACCCCTCCACTTT.

The V gene is TRBV20-1, the J gene TRBJ2-1; 7 bases are a match to TRBD2. CDR1 and CDR2 (germline): DFQATT, SNEGSKA (reference sequence). The CDR3 is 16 residues long. Trimming at V came to 0 bases and at J to 9 bases, leaving 14 bases not matched to a gene. CDR3 region: CSARDPQRGAGAEQFF. DNA for the CDR3: TGCAGTGCTAGAGACCCCCAGCGGGGAGCTGGCGCTGAGCAGTTCTTC.

Concerning this clonotype itself: A much larger clone lies a single base off, so this may be a read error. The conserved closing phenylalanine or tryptophan is absent in this CDR3, likely reflecting a read error. The rearrangement uses TRBV3-1 and TRBJ1-6, with D possibly matching TRBD1 (5 bases). The germline V and J ends were trimmed by 2 bases and 7 bases, with 12 bases remaining between them. Germline lookup yields CDR1 LGHDT and CDR2 YNNKEL (reference sequence). The CDR3 runs to 15 residues. The CDR3 nucleotides read TGTGCCAGCAGCCAACCGACAGAGAGCAATTCACCCCTCCACTCT. This encodes CASSQPTESNSPLHS.

This clonotype was found many times. This chain uses TRBV7-6 with TRBJ1-1; no definite D call. Germline loops: CDR1 SGHVS, CDR2 FNYEAQ. The CDR3 is made up of 13 amino acids. Trimming left V 2 bases short and J 7 bases short, with 11 bases between. CDR3 sequence: CASSLLDGDEAFF. CDR3 DNA sequence: TGTGCCAGCAGCTTATTGGACGGGGATGAAGCTTTCTTT.